The 6 T cell receptor beta chains in this list originate from one sample, sequenced in a study of shared clonotypes between healthy human individuals. Generated by immunoSEQ multiplex PCR, the TCRdb table keeps only in-frame clones and is missing some. The sample records just over 2,000,000 clones, about 95% being singletons. Selected positively for CCR7 and CD45RO-negative, naive CD8 cells excluded terminally differentiated effector memory CD45RA+ cells. Material: naive CD8+ T cells sorted from blood. These receptors came from a young man in good health.

The V call is TRBV19, the J call TRBJ2-1; TRBD1 might be the D (6 bases). The V and J ends lost 3 bases and 5 bases respectively, with 8 bases between them. The CDR3 spans 13 residues. Germline CDR1 and CDR2: LNHDA and SQIVND (reference sequence). The DNA of the CDR3 is TGTGCCAGTAGTATCGGACAGAACAATGAGCAGTTCTTC. Its protein is CASSIGQNNEQFF.

The V call is TRBV5-1, the J call TRBJ1-2; TRBD1 might be the D (6 bases). Trimming removed 2 bases at V and 6 bases at J, with 20 bases between. The CDR3 totals 16 residues. Germline CDR1 and CDR2: SGHRS and YFSETQ. CDR3 amino acids: CASSFSSRTVTDGYTF. The CDR3 DNA is TGCGCCAGCAGCTTTTCGTCGCGGACAGTAACCGATGGCTACACCTTC.

The chain employs TRBV7-6 and TRBJ1-1, with D possibly TRBD1 on 5 matching bases. V was pared by 1 base and J by 1 base, with 10 bases between. CDR3 length: 15 residues. Looked up from germline, CDR1 is SGHVS and CDR2 is FNYEAQ. The CDR3 nucleotides are TGTGCCAGCAGCTTAGTGCAGGGACCGAACACTGAAGCTTTCTTT. This translates into CASSLVQGPNTEAFF. The variable domain in full, with the rest retrieved from reference TRBV7-6 and TRBJ1-1, is GAGVSQSPRYKVTKRGQDVALRCDPISGHVSLYWYRQALGQGPEFLTYFNYEAQQDKSGLPNDRFSAERPEGSISTLTIQRTEQRDSAMYRCASSLVQGPNTEAFFGQGTRLTVV.

This clone has just one count. The chain couples TRBV4-1 to TRBJ2-5; 12 nucleotides match TRBD2. TRBJ2-7 matches the DNA end more closely, so the J call is doubtful. There are 18 residues in the CDR3. The germline CDR1 and CDR2 sequences are MGHRA and YSYEKL. As DNA, the CDR3 is TGCGCCAGCAGCCAAGAATCTAGCGGGAGGGCCAGTGCCTACGAGCAGTACTTC. This encodes CASSQESSGRASAYEQYF.

The rearrangement uses TRBV9 and TRBJ2-3; 11 bases agree with TRBD2. This CDR3 contains 15 residues. V shed 0 bases, J shed 5 bases, and the junction held 2 bases outside the gene matches. Per the germline V gene, CDR1 is SGDLS and CDR2 is YYNGEE. The DNA for the CDR3 is TGTGCCAGCAGCGTAGGACTAGCGGGAAAAGATACGCAGTATTTT. It specifies CASSVGLAGKDTQYF.

V and J are TRBV7-9 and TRBJ2-1, with 11 nucleotides matching TRBD2. Germline trimming cut 4 bases from V and 4 bases from J; bases unmatched to any gene: 6. CDR1 is SEHNR, CDR2 FQNEAQ, per germline (reference sequence). CDR3 length: 16 amino acids. CDR3 DNA: TGTGCCAGCAGCTCGTTAGCGGGGGGGCCGTACAATGAGCAGTTCTTC. Its protein is CASSSLAGGPYNEQFF.